The clone carrying this T cell receptor (beta chain) was recorded many times. TCRdb re-derived calls from the 5' RACE reads in MiXCR, one entry per CDR3 protein. Seen here are 55,000 to 70,000 distinct CDR3 sequences, 15% to 20% observed once, and the top ten hold more than 1.3%. This sample is drawn from a study of HIV-infected patients and healthy controls. The receptor was isolated from a human donor in good health. Sequencing used CD4+ T cells from blood.

CDR3 in DNA: TGTGCCATCAGTGAGACATGGGACACTGAAGCTTTCTTT. Translated: CAISETWDTEAFF. This sequence joins TRBV10-3 and TRBJ1-1; D remains unclear. CDR1 is ENHRY and CDR2 is SYGVKD in the germline V gene. The V and J ends lost 2 bases and 3 bases respectively, with 7 bases between them. The CDR3 runs to 13 residues.